This T cell receptor (beta chain) comes out of a study of blood T cell repertoires in COVID-19. Assay: immunoSEQ multiplex PCR; the TCRdb copy retains only in-frame clones and omits some. The table shows 390,000 or so clones, with roughly four fifths occurring only once. CDR3 size: 15 residues. With 4 bases removed from V and 7 bases from J, the gap between germline ends came to 20 bases. The germline CDR1 and CDR2 sequences are SGHDT and YYEEEE. Participants were aged about 18 to 100 years from approximately 24 US areas. This clonotype was obtained from a woman in her forties or fifties who had recovered from COVID-19. Material: PBMCs or T cells enriched from blood (not recorded which). The V gene is TRBV5-6, the J gene TRBJ2-5; D perhaps matches TRBD2 (6 bases). CDR3 sequence reads: CASSPSGVRPRTQYF. CDR3 bases: TGTGCCAGCAGCCCGTCGGGGGTACGCCCCAGGACCCAGTACTTC.